This T cell receptor beta chain was observed in a study of PD-1 blockade in mismatch repair-deficient tumors. CDR1 is SGHVS and CDR2 is FNYEAQ in the germline V gene. The CDR3 is 13 amino acids. V was pared by 5 bases and J by 4 bases, with 12 bases between. The data were produced by immunoSEQ multiplex PCR, yet TCRdb's version contains in-frame clones alone and is incomplete. The data show 40,000 or so clones, about 76% seen once. This clonotype originated in an adult with mismatch repair-deficient cancer. V usage is TRBV7-6 and J usage is TRBJ2-7; D not resolved. Here the sequenced sample was peripheral blood, taken 4 weeks after starting pembrolizumab. CDR3 nucleotide sequence: TGTGCCAGCAGCCCCGGTGTGGGATACGAGCAGTACTTC. Residues: CASSPGVGYEQYF.